A selection of T cell receptor beta chains follows, all from one sample in a study of T-cell memory formation after mild COVID-19. A single record per CDR3 protein comes from TCRdb applying MiXCR to the 5' RACE reads. The profile covers 250,000 to 350,000 distinct CDR3 sequences, with about a sixth appearing a single time and about a fifth taken by the ten largest. The sample was PBMCs or a T cell subset sorted from them (not recorded which). These receptors came from a man between 18 and 35 years old who had mild COVID-19 (a few samples of this study predate the infection). Cell type and time point are not known. Each CDR3 is given with its conserved first and last residue. The D gene is left open where the match is weak. A row's size may be missing; if present it is once, few, many or a size class.

D: TRBD1
J: TRBJ2-2
size: many
V: TRBV7-3
DNA: TGTGCCAGCAGCCTTTCAGGGGGGAACACCGGGGAGCTGTTTTTT
CDR3: CASSLSGGNTGELFF

D: TRBD1
J: TRBJ2-7
size: few
V: TRBV7-9
DNA: TGTGCCAGCAGCCCCAGCCCCGGGACAGGGTCTTACGAGCAGTACTTC
CDR3: CASSPSPGTGSYEQYF

D: .
J: TRBJ1-6
size: many
V: TRBV3-1
DNA: TGTGCCAGCAGCCCCACAGGGTTCTATAATTCACCCCTCCACTTT
CDR3: CASSPTGFYNSPLHF

D: TRBD1
J: TRBJ1-2
size: .
V: TRBV25-1
DNA: TGTGCCAGCAGTGGTACAGGGGTCTATGGCTACACCTTC
CDR3: CASSGTGVYGYTF

D: TRBD2
J: TRBJ2-5
size: .
V: TRBV6-5
DNA: TGTGCCAGCAGTTCCGGACTAGCGGGGGGTGGAGAGACCCAGTACTTC
CDR3: CASSSGLAGGGETQYF

D: .
J: TRBJ1-1
size: .
V: TRBV2
DNA: TGTGCCAGCAGGGAACCGGGGGCTTCGAACACTGAAGCTTTCTTT
CDR3: CASREPGASNTEAFF

D: .
J: TRBJ2-7
size: few
V: TRBV12-3/TRBV12-4
DNA: TGTGCCAGCAGTTCGGCTAGCAGTTACTACGAGCAGTACTTC
CDR3: CASSSASSYYEQYF

D: TRBD2
J: TRBJ2-1
size: .
V: TRBV6-2/TRBV6-3
DNA: TGTGCCAGCTGTCGGGGGGGCTCCTACAATGAGCAGTTCTTC
CDR3: CASCRGGSYNEQFF

D: .
J: TRBJ1-1
size: .
V: TRBV12-3/TRBV12-4
DNA: TGTGCCAGCAGTGACGGATCAGGCGCTGAAGCTTTCTTT
CDR3: CASSDGSGAEAFF

D: .
J: TRBJ1-1
size: few
V: TRBV5-5
DNA: TGTGCCAGCAGCTTGGTTCCAGAACTCTACACTGAAGCTTTCTTT
CDR3: CASSLVPELYTEAFF

D: .
J: TRBJ1-5
size: .
V: TRBV6-1
DNA: TGTGCCAGCGGGAGGGATTCAGGCAATCAGCCCCAGCATTTT
CDR3: CASGRDSGNQPQHF

D: TRBD2
J: TRBJ2-3
size: few
V: TRBV10-2
DNA: TGCGCCAGCAACTCAGCGGGGGGAGGAGATACGCAGTATTTT
CDR3: CASNSAGGGDTQYF

D: .
J: TRBJ2-1
size: .
V: TRBV25-1
DNA: TGTGCCAGCAGTGAATACTCGGGCGGCGAGCAGTTCTTC
CDR3: CASSEYSGGEQFF

D: .
J: TRBJ2-2
size: few
V: TRBV4-1
DNA: TGCGCCAGCAGCCAACCCCCCGGGACGGCGAACACCGGGGAGCTGTTTTTT
CDR3: CASSQPPGTANTGELFF

D: TRBD1
J: TRBJ2-3
size: .
V: TRBV4-3
DNA: TGCGCCAGCAGCCATAGACAGGGGCAGGCAGATACGCAGTATTTT
CDR3: CASSHRQGQADTQYF

D: TRBD2
J: TRBJ2-5
size: .
V: TRBV11-2
DNA: TGTGCCAGCAGCCGCGGTAGCGGGGGACGAGAGACCCAGTACTTC
CDR3: CASSRGSGGRETQYF

D: .
J: TRBJ1-5
size: .
V: TRBV6-2/TRBV6-3
DNA: TGTGCCAGCAGAATCCAGGGTGGCAATCAGCCCCAGCATTTT
CDR3: CASRIQGGNQPQHF

D: TRBD1
J: TRBJ2-1
size: few
V: TRBV19
DNA: TGTGCCAGTACCCTAGGACAGGGGGCCTACAATGAGCAGTTCTTC
CDR3: CASTLGQGAYNEQFF

D: .
J: TRBJ1-5
size: .
V: TRBV12-3/TRBV12-4
DNA: TGTGCCAGCAGTTTACCCGGGGGCAATCAGCCCCAGCATTTT
CDR3: CASSLPGGNQPQHF

D: TRBD1
J: TRBJ2-1
size: few
V: TRBV15
DNA: TGTGCCACCAGCAGAGTTACACAGGGGATTTACAATGAGCAGTTCTTC
CDR3: CATSRVTQGIYNEQFF

D: TRBD2
J: TRBJ2-1
size: few
V: TRBV6-4
DNA: TGTGCCAGCAGTGACTCAAGCGGGGGCTCGGGTGAGCAGTTCTTC
CDR3: CASSDSSGGSGEQFF

D: .
J: TRBJ2-5
size: few
V: TRBV11-2
DNA: TGTGCCAGCGGGTTTAATGCGGCGGAGACCCAGTACTTC
CDR3: CASGFNAAETQYF

D: .
J: TRBJ1-5
size: few
V: TRBV11-2
DNA: TGTGCCAGCAGCTTGGCGGAGCTCCAGCCCCAGCATTTT
CDR3: CASSLAELQPQHF

D: .
J: TRBJ1-2
size: few
V: TRBV4-2
DNA: TGTGCCAGCAGCCAAGATATCGGCAGCTATGGCTACACCTTC
CDR3: CASSQDIGSYGYTF

D: .
J: TRBJ2-7
size: few
V: TRBV4-3
DNA: TGCGCCAGCAGCCAAGGGCCTTACGAGCAGTACTTC
CDR3: CASSQGPYEQYF

D: .
J: TRBJ1-2
size: few
V: TRBV4-3
DNA: TGCGCCAGCAGCCAAGAACGCAGGGCAAACATCTATGGCTACACCTTC
CDR3: CASSQERRANIYGYTF

D: .
J: TRBJ1-2
size: .
V: TRBV19
DNA: TGTGCCAGCGCCTTTAAGCTTCAGGGTTCCTATGGCTACACCTTC
CDR3: CASAFKLQGSYGYTF

D: .
J: TRBJ2-3
size: few
V: TRBV14
DNA: TGTGCCAGCAGCCAAGTCCTTCGCACAGATACGCAGTATTTT
CDR3: CASSQVLRTDTQYF

D: .
J: TRBJ2-7
size: few
V: TRBV12-3/TRBV12-4
DNA: TGTGCCAGCAGTACATCGAGCTCCTACGAGCAGTACTTC
CDR3: CASSTSSSYEQYF

D: .
J: TRBJ2-1
size: many
V: TRBV7-2
DNA: TGTGCCAGCAGCTTAGGGTGGGCTGAGCAGTTCTTC
CDR3: CASSLGWAEQFF

D: .
J: TRBJ2-6
size: many
V: TRBV12-3/TRBV12-4
DNA: TGTGCCAGCAGTCCCTCCTGGGGTGCGGGGAGTGGGGCCAACGTCCTGACTTTC
CDR3: CASSPSWGAGSGANVLTF

D: .
J: TRBJ2-7
size: few
V: TRBV5-6
DNA: TGTGCCAGCAAGGAGGAGACATCCCACTACGAGCAGTACTTC
CDR3: CASKEETSHYEQYF

D: .
J: TRBJ1-1
size: .
V: TRBV20-1
DNA: TGCAGTGCTAGGGGACCGGGGGAATTGGCTTTCTTT
CDR3: CSARGPGELAFF

D: .
J: TRBJ2-3
size: few
V: TRBV24-1
DNA: TGTGCCATCGTGAGCGATACGCAGTATTTT
CDR3: CAIVSDTQYF

D: TRBD1
J: TRBJ2-5
size: few
V: TRBV2
DNA: TGTGCCAGCAGAGCGACAGGGCAAGAGACCCAGTACTTC
CDR3: CASRATGQETQYF